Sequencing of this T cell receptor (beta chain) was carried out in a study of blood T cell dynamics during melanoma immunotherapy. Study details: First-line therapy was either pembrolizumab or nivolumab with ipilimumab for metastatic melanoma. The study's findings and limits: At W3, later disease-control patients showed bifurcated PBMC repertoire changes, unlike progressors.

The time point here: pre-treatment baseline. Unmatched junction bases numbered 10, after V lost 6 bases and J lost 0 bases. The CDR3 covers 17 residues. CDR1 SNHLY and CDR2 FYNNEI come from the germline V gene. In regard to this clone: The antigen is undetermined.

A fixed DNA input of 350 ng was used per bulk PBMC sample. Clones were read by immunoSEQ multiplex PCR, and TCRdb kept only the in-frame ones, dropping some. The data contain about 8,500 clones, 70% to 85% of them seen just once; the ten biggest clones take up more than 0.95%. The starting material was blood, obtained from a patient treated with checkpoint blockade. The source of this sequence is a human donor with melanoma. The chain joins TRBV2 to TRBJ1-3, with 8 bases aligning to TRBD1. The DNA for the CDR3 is TGTGCCAGCAGCTCGGACAGGGCCCACCTCTCTGGAAACACCATATATTTT. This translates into CASSSDRAHLSGNTIYF.